The T cell receptor beta chain described here comes from a study of T-cell memory formation after mild COVID-19. Using its own MiXCR run on the 5' RACE reads, TCRdb lists one record per CDR3 protein. The table has some 210,000 distinct CDR3 sequences, about 10% seen once; the top ten hold 2.5% to 3.5%. Deletions cut 0 bases from V and 4 bases from J, with 4 bases between. The germline gives CDR1 SGHVS, CDR2 FQNEAQ. The CDR3 has 12 residues. Sequences were obtained from PBMCs or a T cell subset sorted from them (not recorded which). The receptor comes from a man younger than 35 who had mild COVID-19 (a few samples of this study predate the infection). Cell type and time point are not known. The rearrangement links TRBV7-8 to TRBJ2-7; D gene unclear. The CDR3 sequence: CASSLAQYEQYF. DNA for the CDR3: TGTGCCAGCAGCTTAGCGCAGTACGAGCAGTACTTC.